What follows are 18 T cell receptor beta chains derived from one specimen sequenced in a study of cytomegalovirus exposure and HLA in healthy donors (dated by TCRdb to about 2017). The protocol used for the library was the immunoSEQ multiplex PCR assay. TCRdb re-hosts the immuneACCESS table, in-frame sequences only. Its copies lack some clones; in the studies checked, an unresolved V gene accounts for under half of them, and the cause for the rest is not known. The table for this sample lists some 250,000 clones; roughly 90% of them were counted only once. The ten largest clones represent approximately 0.34% of the sample. The sample was PBMCs. The receptors stem from a woman aged 18 to 35 in good health and CMV-seronegative.

The chain employs TRBV29-1 and TRBJ2-1; 7 positions agree with TRBD1. Trimming at V came to 7 bases and at J to 4 bases, leaving 4 bases not matched to a gene. Germline-derived CDR1 and CDR2 are SQVTM and ANQGSEA. The CDR3 loop spans 12 amino acids. The CDR3, as DNA: TGCAGCGCCGGGACAGATTACAATGAGCAGTTCTTC. As protein: CSAGTDYNEQFF.

V is TRBV27 and J is TRBJ2-5; 7 nucleotides match TRBD1. J was trimmed by 1 base and V by 3 bases; bases with no gene match: 5. CDR3 length: 15 amino acids. Per germline, CDR1 MNHEY and CDR2 SMNVEV (reference sequence). The CDR3 reads CASSFSAGGQETQYF. CDR3 sequence (DNA): TGTGCCAGCAGTTTTTCGGCAGGGGGCCAAGAGACCCAGTACTTC.

This clone was counted between two and nine times. This sequence joins TRBV11-3 and TRBJ2-5; a weak D match, TRBD1 (5 bases). Germline CDR1 is SGHNT and CDR2 is YENEEA. The CDR3 length is 13 residues. V lost 3 bases to trimming and J lost 1 base, with 6 bases between them. In DNA form, the CDR3 reads TGTGCCAGCAGCTTGGGGCGCCAAGAGACCCAGTACTTC. Encoded protein: CASSLGRQETQYF.

The V gene is TRBV5-4, the J gene TRBJ2-7; D is unclear. This CDR3 has 14 amino acids. Germline assignment: CDR1 SGHNT and CDR2 YYREEE (reference sequence). Deletions cut 1 base from V and 7 bases from J, with 15 bases between. The CDR3 sequence is CASSLYGSTREQYF. In nucleotides, the CDR3 is TGTGCCAGCAGCTTGTATGGATCTACGAGGGAGCAGTACTTC.

The table lists this clone with a count of one. This sequence joins TRBV27 and TRBJ1-2, with D unresolved. The V gene's germline CDR1 is MNHEY and CDR2 SMNVEV (reference sequence). V was trimmed by 1 base and J by 2 bases, leaving 11 bases between them. The length of the CDR3 is 15 residues. CDR3 sequence reads: CASSLFAGRNYGYTF. Written as DNA, the CDR3 is TGTGCCAGCAGTTTATTCGCTGGGAGAAACTATGGCTACACCTTC.

The chain uses TRBV4-3 and TRBJ1-5, with no clear D. The V end was cut by 0 bases, the J end by 4 bases, with 13 bases between. CDR1 is LGHNA, CDR2 YSLEER, per germline. This CDR3 is 16 amino acids long. In nucleotides, the CDR3 is TGCGCCAGCAGCCAAGAAAGAGTTAGAGGGAATCAGCCCCAGCATTTT. Translating it yields CASSQERVRGNQPQHF.

The rearrangement uses TRBV6-5 and TRBJ2-5; D call uncertain. The V and J ends lost 6 bases and 4 bases respectively, with 9 bases between them. Germline V CDR1 and CDR2: MNHEY, SVGAGI. The CDR3 totals 12 residues. DNA for the CDR3: TGTGCCAGCAGAGAGCCGGGAGAGACCCAGTACTTC. Its translation is CASREPGETQYF.

This chain uses TRBV5-1 with TRBJ1-1; perhaps TRBD1 as D (6 bases). The CDR3 is 11 residues long. Germline CDR1 is SGHRS and CDR2 is YFSETQ. V was trimmed by 5 bases and J by 6 bases, leaving 8 bases between them. CDR3 in DNA: TGCGCCAGCAGTTCAGGGGCTGAAGCTTTCTTT. It codes for CASSSGAEAFF.

This chain links TRBV6-5 with TRBJ2-3, with 7 positions matching TRBD1. Germline V gives CDR1 MNHEY, CDR2 SVGAGI. Losses at the gene ends were 4 bases for V and 0 bases for J; bases not matched to a gene: 4. The CDR3 is 15 residues long. CDR3 loop: CASSWGQLSTDTQYF. CDR3 nucleotide sequence: TGTGCCAGCAGTTGGGGACAGCTGAGCACAGATACGCAGTATTTT.

CDR3 DNA sequence: TGTGCCAGCAGCCCGGGACTAGCGGGGGGTAGCACAGATACGCAGTATTTT. Protein product: CASSPGLAGGSTDTQYF. The chain recombines TRBV11-3 with TRBJ2-3, with 15 bases fitting TRBD2. Germline V gene sequence: CDR1 SGHNT, CDR2 YENEEA. The CDR3 is 17 residues long. J was trimmed by 0 bases and V by 5 bases; bases with no gene match: 3.

Note on this clone: At the DNA level, this CDR3 is encoded by other sequences in the same sample as well. The chain is built from TRBV11-2 and TRBJ1-1; D is possibly TRBD1 (5 bases). The CDR3 length is 14 residues. The germline gives CDR1 SGHAT, CDR2 FQNNGV. V lost 1 base and J 3 bases, leaving 9 bases between the germline ends. CDR3 amino acids: CASSLVGGDTEAFF. The CDR3 DNA sequence: TGTGCCAGCAGCTTAGTCGGGGGGGACACTGAAGCTTTCTTT.

As DNA, the CDR3 is TGTGCCAGCAGTGAAGCGCTGTACATCTTAATCACAGATACGCAGTATTTT. The encoded protein is CASSEALYILITDTQYF. The rearrangement joins TRBV2 to TRBJ2-3; D gene ambiguous. Between the trimmed V and J ends, which lost 0 bases and 2 bases, there was a span of 15 bases. This CDR3 is built from 17 residues. The germline gives CDR1 SNHLY, CDR2 FYNNEI.

The V and J genes are TRBV19 and TRBJ2-7, with D maybe TRBD2 (6 bases). The V and J ends lost 3 bases and 2 bases respectively, with 14 bases between them. The germline V gene encodes CDR1 LNHDA and CDR2 SQIVND (reference sequence). This CDR3 is 15 amino acids long. In DNA form, the CDR3 reads TGTGCCAGTAGTATTATCGCAGGGACTCCCTACGAGCAGTACTTC. This translates into CASSIIAGTPYEQYF.

This chain uses TRBV5-1 with TRBJ1-1; D ambiguous. CDR1 is SGHRS, CDR2 YFSETQ, per germline. The CDR3 totals 16 residues. The V and J ends lost 0 bases and 0 bases respectively, with 12 bases between them. CDR3 sequence (DNA): TGCGCCAGCAGCTTGGCCTTTCGGGGTATGAACACTGAAGCTTTCTTT. It specifies CASSLAFRGMNTEAFF. The full variable domain, its missing parts supplied by reference TRBV5-1 and TRBJ1-1, is KAGVTQTPRYLIKTRGQQVTLSCSPISGHRSVSWYQQTPGQGLQFLFEYFSETQRNKGNFPGRFSGRQFSNSRSEMNVSTLELGDSALYLCASSLAFRGMNTEAFFGQGTRLTVV.

The chain is built from TRBV7-8 and TRBJ2-3, with D hard to call. With 8 bases removed from V and 4 bases from J, the gap between germline ends came to 13 bases. The CDR3 runs 13 residues. Germline CDR1 and CDR2: SGHVS and FQNEAQ. CDR3 region: CASERAKPDTQYF. DNA for the CDR3: TGTGCCAGCGAGCGAGCTAAACCAGATACGCAGTATTTT.

V is TRBV10-3 and J is TRBJ1-3, with D possibly matching TRBD1 (5 bases). Germline V lookup: CDR1 ENHRY, CDR2 SYGVKD. CDR3 length: 17 amino acids. Trimming stripped 1 base from V and 0 bases from J, with 13 bases between. The DNA of the CDR3 is TGTGCCATCAGTGAGTTTCAGGGCGCTTACTCTGGAAACACCATATATTTT. Encoded protein: CAISEFQGAYSGNTIYF.

V is TRBV4-3 and J is TRBJ2-1; TRBD2 aligns across 11 bases. J lost 7 bases, V lost 3 bases, and 8 bases had no gene match. The CDR3 runs to 16 residues. From germline, CDR1 is LGHNA and CDR2 YSLEER. For the CDR3, the DNA is TGCGCCAGCAGCCAGGACCTTAGCGGGGGGGAGAATGAGCAGTTCTTC. It encodes CASSQDLSGGENEQFF.

This clone came up once. The CDR3 coding sequence is TGTGCCAGCAGCCCAAGTTGGACTGCCGAGACCCAGTACTTC. Translated: CASSPSWTAETQYF. The chain is built from TRBV7-9 and TRBJ2-5; the D gene is possibly TRBD2 (5 bases). This CDR3 has 14 residues. Trimming shortened V by 5 bases and J by 5 bases, and 15 bases separated the two germline ends. Germline CDR1 reads SEHNR; CDR2 reads FQNEAQ (reference sequence).